Described below is a single T cell receptor beta chain sequence and its context. Its recognized antigen is unknown. Base qualities are not at hand, and no much larger clone is one base apart. TCRbeta CDR3 regions were amplified from genomic DNA by means of the immunoSEQ Assay, a bias-controlled multiplex PCR. From the authors' description of their analysis: The number of nucleated cells in each sample was estimated by amplification of reference gene primers within the assay. To quantify the absolute abundance of each unique TCRbeta CDR3 rearrangement, sequence reads were collapsed and filtered. For each sample, productive Simpson clonality was calculated as the square root of Simpson's diversity index across productive rearrangements. TCRdb provides this immuneACCESS table in a form limited to in-frame rearrangements. Some clones are lacking; in checked studies, under half of them reflect an unresolved V gene, and why the rest are absent is not known. V and J calls and clone size are given by that table; D and trimming were obtained from the DNA. This sample comprises around 150,000 clones, around 89% of them detected only once. In total, the top ten clones hold about 2.8% of the sample.

The data were taken from a study of blood T cell repertoires in COVID-19 (TCRdb year 2020). Turning to the overall study: Samples covering the acute and convalescent phases of COVID-19 were provided by collaborators in the United States, Italy and Spain. Subjects who had been exposed to COVID-19, were actively infected with it, or had recovered from it provided the deeply sampled blood TCRbeta repertoires that made up the dataset. The prospective study material was composed of cDNA or gDNA derived from T cells, B-cell-depleted T cells, or PBMCs. The samples were drawn from two sources: the first 160 participants of the ongoing ImmuneRACE study, and 1,254 subjects contributed by 6 global collaborators. A de-identified subject ID, COVID-19 status, age in years and sex were almost always included in the sample metadata. Where available, HLA class I and class II types were obtained from metadata supplied by the sample provider rather than from assay-based typing. The repertoires were released in a freely available public database meant as a resource for research on the immune response to SARS-CoV-2. On the study overall, not on this receptor specifically: Clinical and demographic metadata were provided uncurated, with the amount varying by source and participant.

The collaborating institutions used their own protocols to collect whole blood in K2EDTA tubes. Collaborator samples were shipped for TCRbeta analysis as frozen whole blood, isolated PBMCs, or DNA extracted from either sample type. CDR1 SGHRS and CDR2 YFSETQ are derived from the germline V gene. V trim: 4 bases; J trim: 2 bases; unmatched bases: 9. Measured from the cysteine to the phenylalanine, the CDR3 is 15 residues long. The read is trimmed to its CDR3 DNA, 45 bases read in frame from base 1. Sequenced: peripheral blood. The origin of this receptor is a man aged 55 to 70 with acute or convalescent COVID-19. The V and J segments used are TRBV5-1 and TRBJ2-7, with 7 bases aligning to TRBD1. Read as DNA, the sequence is TGCGCCAGCAGCCGAGCAGGACAGGATCCCTACGAGCAGTACTTC. Translated, it gives CASSRAGQDPYEQYF. The reference TRBV5-1 and TRBJ2-7 proteins fill in what lies around the CDR3, so the full variable domain reads KAGVTQTPRYLIKTRGQQVTLSCSPISGHRSVSWYQQTPGQGLQFLFEYFSETQRNKGNFPGRFSGRQFSNSRSEMNVSTLELGDSALYLCASSRAGQDPYEQYFGPGTRLTVT.